This TCR beta chain was observed in a study of shared clonotypes between healthy human individuals. Regarding the study as a whole: Among non-shared clonotypes, generation probabilities were lower than among those shared by all four donors.

The CDR3 is 16 amino acids. Germline V gene data show CDR1 as SGHVS and CDR2 as FQNEAQ. V was clipped by 5 bases and J by 2 bases, with 16 bases between them. Data came from immunoSEQ multiplex PCR; TCRdb stores just in-frame clones and leaves some out. The data contain approximately 1,500,000 clones, 98% of them seen just once; the ten biggest clones take up 0.4% to 0.45%. As regards this clone: The antigen is not known.

The chain uses TRBV7-8 and TRBJ1-3, with D possibly TRBD1 on 6 matching bases. The specimen was naive CD4+ T cells sorted from blood. Stated subset: CD45RA+ positively selected. The receptor comes from a man aged 25-40 years in good health. CDR3 in amino acids: CASSPMGQEAGNTIYF. The CDR3 DNA reads as TGTGCCAGCAGCCCCATGGGACAAGAGGCTGGAAACACCATATATTTT.